This TCR beta chain is drawn from a study of T cell responses to AZD1222 COVID-19 vaccine. Whole-study findings and limits: CD4 TCRs linked to vaccination spanned spike, dominating at 160-218 and 743-854. The number of AZD1222 recipients seropositive at baseline was only 5 to 7.

Germline CDR1 and CDR2: MDHEN and SYDVKM. Trimming at V came to 2 bases and at J to 5 bases, leaving 12 bases not matched to a gene. This CDR3 is 17 amino acids long. Profiled with immunoSEQ multiplex PCR; TCRdb holds only in-frame clones, not every one. The data contain more than 95,000 clones, around 89% of them singletons. As regards this clone: Its antigen is not known.

The source is an adult in good health. Sequenced material: peripheral blood, taken on day 0 of AZD1222 vaccination. The chain employs TRBV28 and TRBJ2-7, with TRBD2 identical over 10 bases. The CDR3 reads CASSLLSSGRVAHEQYF. The CDR3 nucleotides read TGTGCCAGCAGTTTACTTTCTAGCGGGAGAGTCGCCCACGAGCAGTACTTC. Combining the CDR3 with reference TRBV28 and TRBJ2-7 gives the whole variable domain DVKVTQSSRYLVKRTGEKVFLECVQDMDHENMFWYRQDPGLGLRLIYFSYDVKMKEKGDIPEGYSVSREKKERFSLILESASTNQTSMYLCASSLLSSGRVAHEQYFGPGTRLTVT.